One and the same sample provided the 20 T cell receptor beta chains below, sequenced in a study of CD8+ T cells in alopecia areata. Extracted RNA was reverse transcribed, and the resulting cDNA served as sequencing template. Measured with immunoSEQ multiplex PCR; TCRdb has only the in-frame clones, and not every one. The sample yields 45,000 to 60,000 clones, around 96% seen once. Sample: CD8+ T cells sorted from blood, taken at week 0. Receptor source: a human donor with alopecia areata.

This chain joins TRBV5-1 and TRBJ2-7; D is possibly TRBD2 (6 bases). Trimming took off 4 bases at V and 0 bases at J, with 14 bases between the two ends. Germline V gene lookup returns CDR1 SGHRS and CDR2 YFSETQ. The CDR3 consists of 15 residues. The CDR3 DNA sequence: TGCGCCAGCAGCGCTGGACGGGAGTTCTCCTACGAGCAGTACTTC. Its protein is CASSAGREFSYEQYF.

The chain combines TRBV20-1 with TRBJ2-1; D possibly corresponds to TRBD1 (5 bases). Germline assignment: CDR1 DFQATT and CDR2 SNEGSKA (reference sequence). V shed 6 bases and J shed 10 bases, with 13 bases lying between them. This CDR3 has 11 amino acids. The CDR3 spells CSAPRPGEQFF. The CDR3 DNA follows: TGCAGTGCCCCCCGCCCAGGGGAGCAGTTCTTC.

The gene calls are TRBV6-5 and TRBJ2-7; 12 nucleotides match TRBD2. V was clipped by 6 bases and J by 4 bases; unmatched bases: 7. Germline CDR1 is MNHEY and CDR2 is SVGAGI. This CDR3 has 15 amino acids. CDR3: CASSLLAGGRYEQYF. The CDR3 DNA sequence: TGTGCCAGCAGCCTACTAGCGGGGGGCAGGTACGAGCAGTACTTC.

The J gene is TRBJ1-1, the V gene TRBV4-1; 7 positions match TRBD1. The germline gives CDR1 MGHRA, CDR2 YSYEKL. The CDR3 is 13 amino acids. The trim removed 2 bases at V and 7 bases at J, leaving 4 bases unmatched. CDR3 sequence reads: CASSQRQGIEAFF. CDR3 coding DNA: TGCGCCAGCAGCCAACGACAGGGAATTGAAGCTTTCTTT.

J is TRBJ1-2 and V is TRBV7-6, with 7 bases fitting TRBD1. V dropped 1 base and J dropped 8; count of bases not matched to a gene: 7. The CDR3 has 14 amino acids. Germline CDR1 SGHVS, CDR2 FNYEAQ. Here the CDR3 reads CASSLDGTAAGYTF. As DNA, the CDR3 is TGTGCCAGCAGCTTAGACGGGACAGCTGCCGGCTACACCTTC.

The chain uses TRBV5-5 and TRBJ2-3, with TRBD2 matching 12 bases. This CDR3 region has 15 residues. Per germline, CDR1 SGHKS and CDR2 YYEKEE (reference sequence). After removal of 2 bases from V and 5 bases from J, the junction contained 3 bases not matched to a gene. The CDR3 nucleotides are TGTGCCAGCAGCTTAGGGGGACTAGCGGGAGATACGCAGTATTTT. Its translation is CASSLGGLAGDTQYF.

The CDR3 protein is CASSRFRDTQQDTQYF. CDR3 bases: TGCGCCAGCAGCCGATTCCGGGACACCCAGCAGGATACGCAGTATTTT. J is TRBJ2-3 and V is TRBV4-1; TRBD1 is a possible D gene (6 bases). The germline gives CDR1 MGHRA, CDR2 YSYEKL. The V and J ends lost 4 bases and 6 bases respectively, with 20 bases between them. The CDR3 is 16 residues long.

The V gene is TRBV2, the J gene TRBJ2-1; D is unresolved. V gave up 10 bases and J gave up 5 bases, with 15 bases separating them. This CDR3 is built from 13 residues. Per germline, CDR1 SNHLY and CDR2 FYNNEI. The CDR3 reads CATQRKGNNEQFF. For the CDR3, the DNA is TGTGCCACCCAACGTAAGGGAAACAATGAGCAGTTCTTC.

The rearrangement links TRBV4-1 to TRBJ2-5; 10 positions match TRBD2. The CDR3 spans 15 residues. Germline V gene sequence: CDR1 MGHRA, CDR2 YSYEKL. Unmatched junction bases numbered 7, after V lost 4 bases and J lost 5 bases. This CDR3 reads CASSLERGGDETQYF. In DNA form, the CDR3 reads TGCGCCAGCAGCCTAGAGCGGGGGGGCGATGAGACCCAGTACTTC.

V gene TRBV19 combines with J gene TRBJ2-7; TRBD2 agrees at 7 bases. This CDR3 spans 13 amino acids. The germline CDR1 and CDR2 sequences are LNHDA and SQIVND (reference sequence). V trimming: 7 bases; J trimming: 6 bases; junction bases outside the gene matches: 9. The CDR3 here is CASTMGGVGEQYF. For the CDR3, the DNA is TGTGCCAGTACAATGGGAGGGGTTGGCGAGCAGTACTTC.

This clone came up once. J is TRBJ2-1 and V is TRBV7-2; no clear D. The CDR3 is 15 residues long. The V gene's germline CDR1 is SGHTA and CDR2 FQGNSA. With 1 base removed from V and 8 bases from J, the gap between germline ends came to 15 bases. The CDR3 reads CASSLDPVADYEQFF. The CDR3, as DNA: TGTGCCAGCAGCTTAGATCCTGTAGCTGACTATGAGCAGTTCTTC.

V is TRBV29-1 and J is TRBJ2-1, with D perhaps matching TRBD2 (6 bases). V was clipped by 7 bases and J by 2 bases, with 21 bases between them. The CDR3 consists of 16 residues. Germline V CDR1 and CDR2: SQVTM, ANQGSEA. CDR3 sequence reads: CSALFRRVFTYNEQFF. CDR3 nucleotides: TGCAGCGCCCTCTTTCGGAGGGTCTTTACCTACAATGAGCAGTTCTTC.

The chain couples TRBV7-9 to TRBJ2-1; unclear D gene. The CDR3 sequence is 16 residues long. V was shortened by 5 bases and J by 8 bases, with 22 bases between the two germline ends. Per germline, CDR1 SEHNR and CDR2 FQNEAQ (reference sequence). Written as DNA, the CDR3 is TGTGCCAGCAGCCCCCCGCCGGGCCCGACGCCAGATGAGCAGTTCTTC. The encoded protein is CASSPPPGPTPDEQFF.

The V gene is TRBV7-9, the J gene TRBJ1-6, with D unclear. There are 14 residues in the CDR3. V was shortened by 1 base and J by 8 bases, with 9 bases between the two germline ends. The V gene's germline CDR1 is SEHNR and CDR2 FQNEAQ (reference sequence). The CDR3 here is CASSLVTEYSPLHF. In nucleotides, the CDR3 is TGTGCCAGCAGCTTAGTGACTGAGTATTCACCCCTCCACTTT.

The chain joins TRBV4-3 to TRBJ2-7; weak D call: TRBD1 (7 bases). The V gene's germline CDR1 is LGHNA and CDR2 YSLEER. The V end was cut by 5 bases, the J end by 3 bases, with 17 bases between. The CDR3 is 15 residues long. The CDR3 loop reads CASSSGRGEFYEQYF. In DNA, the CDR3 is TGCGCCAGCAGCAGTGGCAGGGGGGAATTCTACGAGCAGTACTTC.

The CDR3 spells CATSRAGTRHNEQYF. Here the CDR3 DNA reads TGTGCCACCAGCAGAGCCGGGACTAGGCACAACGAGCAGTACTTC. J is TRBJ2-7 and V is TRBV15, with TRBD2 matching 8 bases. J was trimmed by 5 bases and V by 1 base; bases with no gene match: 7. The CDR3 contains 15 residues. From germline, CDR1 is LNHNV and CDR2 YYDKDF (reference sequence).

This sequence joins TRBV27 and TRBJ2-1; 7 nucleotides agree with TRBD2. Trimming cost V 2 bases and J 4 bases; bases outside gene matches: 8. Germline CDR1 reads MNHEY; CDR2 reads SMNVEV (reference sequence). CDR3 length: 16 residues. The CDR3 loop reads CASSLAIGEGYNEQFF. The DNA of the CDR3 is TGTGCCAGCAGTTTAGCAATAGGGGAGGGGTACAATGAGCAGTTCTTC.

This chain joins TRBV4-2 and TRBJ2-7; 13 nucleotides agree with TRBD2. V shed 0 bases, J shed 5 bases, and the junction held 4 bases outside the gene matches. The germline gives CDR1 LGHNA, CDR2 YNFKEQ. This CDR3 comprises 16 residues. CDR3 in amino acids: CASSQELAGGPNEQYF. CDR3 DNA: TGTGCCAGCAGCCAAGAACTAGCGGGGGGGCCCAACGAGCAGTACTTC.

The J gene is TRBJ2-4, the V gene TRBV4-1; 7 nucleotides match TRBD2. V shed 4 bases, J shed 0 bases, and the junction held 6 bases outside the gene matches. CDR1 and CDR2 from the germline V gene are MGHRA and YSYEKL. This CDR3 region has 16 residues. The CDR3 DNA follows: TGCGCCAGCAGCCCTATCGGGGGGTTAGCCAAAAACATTCAGTACTTC. It translates to CASSPIGGLAKNIQYF.

The gene calls are TRBV12-5 and TRBJ1-1; D is unclear. The germline V gene has CDR1 LGHNT and CDR2 FRNRAP. Trimming left V 1 base short and J 6 bases short, with 6 bases between. The CDR3 has 12 amino acids. CDR3 DNA sequence: TGTGCTAGTGGTTTGGCCAAGGCTGAAGCTTTCTTT. Its protein product is CASGLAKAEAFF.